This record covers a single T cell receptor beta chain. The protocol was immunoSEQ multiplex PCR, while the TCRdb copy is restricted to in-frame clones and leaves out a portion. The sample records 200,000 to 300,000 clones, 80% to 90% being singletons. This entry is derived from a study of blood T cell repertoires in COVID-19. In the study overall: The United States, Italy and Spain supplied acute and convalescent COVID-19 samples.

Participants reported their clinical history, and cohort assignment relied on those reports. CDR1 is SGHTA and CDR2 is FQGNSA in the germline V gene. The V gene lost 3 bases and the J gene lost 1 base, with 24 bases spanning the gap. This CDR3 is built from 19 residues. This receptor was taken from a man in his forties who had recovered from COVID-19. This rearrangement joins TRBV7-2 to TRBJ1-2; D call uncertain. Sequencing input: PBMCs or T cells enriched from blood (not recorded which). The CDR3 sequence is CASSFHPRSSPLLNYGYTF. The DNA of the CDR3 is TGTGCCAGCAGCTTCCATCCACGGTCCTCACCCCTTCTTAACTATGGCTACACCTTC. The full variable domain, rest sourced from reference TRBV7-2 and TRBJ1-2, is GAGVSQSPSNKVTEKGKDVELRCDPISGHTALYWYRQSLGQGLEFLIYFQGNSAPDKSGLPSDRFSAERTGGSVSTLTIQRTQQEDSAVYLCASSFHPRSSPLLNYGYTFGSGTRLTVV.